The clone carrying this T cell receptor beta chain has ten or more counts. Antigen: not known. This specimen comes from a study of Graves' ophthalmopathy and Graves' hyperthyroidism. Whole-study results and caveats: Detected in blood as well were most expanded thyroid clonotypes with frequency above 0.001.

J gave up 2 bases and V 10 bases, and 10 bases lay outside the gene matches. The CDR3 sequence is 14 residues long. The V gene's germline CDR1 is LNHDA and CDR2 SQIVND (reference sequence). Diagnosis was based on clinical symptoms, serum thyroxine, TRAb, thyroid ultrasound and orbital computed tomography. Scientists amplified the TCR beta CDR3 regions from RNA transcripts. RT-PCR was first run with HTBI primers, then multiplex PCR in a second round. TCRdb recomputed calls from the multiplex PCR reads with MiXCR, one row per CDR3 protein. The data hold some 400,000 distinct CDR3 sequences, with approximately 16% observed a single time.

The receptor was isolated from a woman between 18 and 30 years old with Graves' ophthalmopathy. Sequenced material: peripheral blood. The chain has TRBV19 and TRBJ2-7, with TRBD1 matching over 8 bases. The CDR3 coding sequence is TGTGCCACCTCTACCGGGACAGGCACCTACGAGCAGTACTTC. The encoded protein is CATSTGTGTYEQYF.